Listed below are T cell receptor beta chains from one sample, sequenced in a study of blood T cell repertoires in COVID-19. The data were produced by immunoSEQ multiplex PCR, yet TCRdb's version contains in-frame clones alone and is incomplete. The repertoire consists of about 300,000 clones, with roughly 83% occurring once and the leading ten covering 1.5% to 2%. Sequenced material: peripheral blood. The source of these receptors is a woman aged 50 to 65 with acute or convalescent COVID-19. Both conserved end residues are part of each CDR3. D genes are given only for firm matches. Size is omitted from some rows. Given values are once, few, many or a class for expanded clones.

clone size,D gene,V gene,J gene,CDR3 DNA,CDR3 protein
NA,NA,TRBV11-2,TRBJ2-7,TGTGCCAGCAGCTTAGTGGACGGACTGCCTTTGTACGAGCAGTACTTC,CASSLVDGLPLYEQYF
NA,TRBD2,TRBV28,TRBJ2-7,TGTGCCAGCAGTCTTGGATCCCTGGGGGGGAGAGTCGCCTACGAGCAGTACTTC,CASSLGSLGGRVAYEQYF
NA,TRBD2,TRBV15,TRBJ2-1,TGTGCCACCAGCAGAGATTCCCCTAGCGGGAGGGCCTCCAATGAGCAGTTCTTC,CATSRDSPSGRASNEQFF
NA,TRBD1,TRBV28,TRBJ1-1,TGTGCCAGCAGTTTATCCGGGACAGGGGCAACTTACACTGAAGCTTTCTTT,CASSLSGTGATYTEAFF
NA,NA,TRBV7-8,TRBJ2-7,TGTGCCAGCAGCTTTCGGGACACCTCCTACGAGCAGTACTTC,CASSFRDTSYEQYF
NA,NA,TRBV19,TRBJ1-1,TGTGCCAGTAGTATACCCTTTTCCCAGGACACTGAAGCTTTCTTT,CASSIPFSQDTEAFF
NA,TRBD2,TRBV24-1,TRBJ2-2,TGTGCCACCAGTGAAGCGGGGGAGGTAACCGGGGAGCTGTTTTTT,CATSEAGEVTGELFF
once,NA,TRBV4-1,TRBJ1-4,TGCGCCAGCACCCAGGCCCGTCCCAATGAAAAACTGTTTTTT,CASTQARPNEKLFF
once,TRBD2,TRBV4-3,TRBJ2-1,TGCGCCAGCAGCCAAGGACTAGCGGGAGGGCCTGACGGTACAAATGAGCAGTTCTTC,CASSQGLAGGPDGTNEQFF
NA,NA,TRBV5-8,TRBJ2-7,TGTGCCAGCAGCCTAATGGTGGGAACTCGGGATCGGGAGCAGTACTTC,CASSLMVGTRDREQYF
once,NA,TRBV2,TRBJ1-6,TGTGCCAGCAGTGGATACAGGGATTCACCCCTCCACTTT,CASSGYRDSPLHF
NA,TRBD1,TRBV7-2,TRBJ1-2,TGTGCCAGCAGCTTAGTGCCCCCGGGGACAGGGGAGAACTATGGCTACACCTTC,CASSLVPPGTGENYGYTF
NA,TRBD2,TRBV5-6,TRBJ2-5,TGTGCCAGCAGCCCGCTACTAGCGGGAGGGCGAGAGACCCAGTACTTC,CASSPLLAGGRETQYF
NA,TRBD2,TRBV11-3,TRBJ2-3,TGTGCCAGCAGCTCCCTCTTGGCGGGAGGAACAGATACGCAGTATTTT,CASSSLLAGGTDTQYF
NA,NA,TRBV10-1,TRBJ1-2,TGCGCCAGCAGTTACCCCGCGGGGTTTGAGTATGGCTACACCTTC,CASSYPAGFEYGYTF
once,TRBD2,TRBV29-1,TRBJ2-2,TGCAGCGGGGCGGGAGGTTTGAGCACCGGGGAGCTGTTTTTT,CSGAGGLSTGELFF
NA,TRBD2,TRBV3-1/TRBV3-2,TRBJ2-1,TGTGCCAGCAGCCCGACTAGCGGGAGGATCAATGAGCAGTTCTTC,CASSPTSGRINEQFF
NA,NA,TRBV27,TRBJ2-3,TGTGCCAGCAGTTCTACCCACCCTAGCACAGATACGCAGTATTTT,CASSSTHPSTDTQYF
NA,NA,TRBV5-1,TRBJ2-1,TGCGCCAGCAGCCTAAGACTGGCGGGAGAGCAGTTCTTC,CASSLRLAGEQFF
NA,NA,TRBV11-1,TRBJ2-3,TGTGCCAGCAGTTCCTACGGGGGTCAGCCAGATACGCAGTATTTT,CASSSYGGQPDTQYF
NA,NA,TRBV7-7,TRBJ2-2,TGTGCTAGCAGCCCAGAAGAGAACACCGGGGAGCTGTTTTTT,CASSPEENTGELFF
NA,TRBD1,TRBV6-5,TRBJ2-1,TGTGCCAGCAGTTGGGGCCAGGGGGCAGGGGAGCAGTTCTTC,CASSWGQGAGEQFF
NA,TRBD1,TRBV2,TRBJ1-1,TGTGCCAGCAACTTACAGGGGACCTCCACTGAAGCTTTCTTT,CASNLQGTSTEAFF
NA,NA,TRBV6-1,TRBJ2-3,TGTGCCAGCAGTGAATTCACAGCTAGCACAGATACGCAGTATTTT,CASSEFTASTDTQYF
NA,TRBD1,TRBV30,TRBJ1-5,TGTGCCTGGAGTGTGGGACAGGGGTTTGCTCAGCCCCAGCATTTT,CAWSVGQGFAQPQHF
NA,NA,TRBV5-5,TRBJ2-2,TGTGCCAGCAGCTTGAGGGCCCTGCTGCAGGGAGGCACCGGGGAGCTGTTTTTT,CASSLRALLQGGTGELFF
NA,TRBD1,TRBV11-2,TRBJ2-5,TGTGCCAGCAGCCCCGACAGGGCAGAGACCCAGTACTTC,CASSPDRAETQYF
NA,TRBD1,TRBV19,TRBJ1-2,TGTGCCAGTAGAGGCAGGGGGTATGGCTACACCTTC,CASRGRGYGYTF
NA,NA,TRBV7-9,TRBJ2-1,TGTGCCAGCAGCCCAATGTTGCGGGTGAGCTCCTACAATGAGCAGTTCTTC,CASSPMLRVSSYNEQFF
once,NA,TRBV7-6,TRBJ2-2,TGTGCCAGCAGCTTAGCAGGGGCCACGAACACCGGGGAGCTGTTTTTT,CASSLAGATNTGELFF
NA,NA,TRBV7-3,TRBJ1-1,TGTGCCAGCAGCTTATCGCGCGGGGGGAGACCTGAAGCTTTCTTT,CASSLSRGGRPEAFF
NA,TRBD2,TRBV18,TRBJ2-3,TGTGCCAGCTCACCACCCGGACTAGCGGCAGATACGCAGTATTTT,CASSPPGLAADTQYF
NA,TRBD1,TRBV6-5,TRBJ2-7,TGTGCCAGCAGGCTCGACAGGGGGGACGAGCAGTACTTC,CASRLDRGDEQYF
NA,TRBD1,TRBV6-5,TRBJ2-1,TGTGCCAGTGCGGCAGGGGGCTTGAATGAGCAGTTCTTC,CASAAGGLNEQFF
NA,NA,TRBV6-5,TRBJ2-1,TGTGCCAGCAGTTTGACAGGCGAACGGAGACTGAGTGAGCAGTTCTTC,CASSLTGERRLSEQFF
NA,NA,TRBV18,TRBJ1-2,TGTGCCAGCTCACGACGATCGGGTGACTATGGCTACACCTTC,CASSRRSGDYGYTF
NA,TRBD1,TRBV5-1,TRBJ1-2,TGCGCCAGCAGCTCGGACAGGGGCGGAGGGGTTGGCTATGGCTACACCTTC,CASSSDRGGGVGYGYTF
NA,TRBD2,TRBV6-5,TRBJ2-5,TGTGCCAGCAGTACACTAGCGGGACGAAAAGAGACCCAGTACTTC,CASSTLAGRKETQYF
once,NA,TRBV28,TRBJ1-2,TGTGCCAGCAGCCCGGGGGGGGAGAACTATGGCTACACCTTC,CASSPGGENYGYTF
NA,NA,TRBV5-1,TRBJ1-1,TGCGCCAGCAGCTTGGCCAGGCTCCCGAACACTGAAGCTTTCTTT,CASSLARLPNTEAFF